What follows are 16 T cell receptor beta chains derived from one specimen sequenced in a study of identical twins. In TCRdb, the 5' RACE reads were re-called with MiXCR into one record per CDR3 protein. The sample consists of more than 600,000 distinct CDR3 sequences, roughly 18% of them appearing once. The sample was also reused in another study, on T cells expressing NK-cell markers.

Material: PBMCs. The receptors come from a woman aged 18 to 35 in good health.

CDR3 coding DNA: TGTGCCAGCAGTGACCCGGGACAGGGGGCGGTGACCCAGTACTTC. This codes for CASSDPGQGAVTQYF. The rearrangement uses TRBV25-1 and TRBJ2-5, with TRBD1 matching over 12 bases. Trimming removed 3 bases from V and 7 bases from J; junction bases left unmatched: 6. The CDR3 is 15 residues long. In germline, CDR1 is MGHDK, CDR2 SYGVNS.

CDR3 DNA sequence: TGTGCCAGCAGCTCCCCTCGGCGTTCGATCCCGGATTCCTACAATGAGCAGTTCTTC. Its protein is CASSSPRRSIPDSYNEQFF. The gene calls are TRBV11-1 and TRBJ2-1; no definite D call. CDR3 length equals 19 residues. Germline-derived CDR1 and CDR2 are SGHAT and FQDESV (reference sequence). V lost 4 bases and J lost 1, with 23 bases in between.

The chain uses TRBV12-3 or TRBV12-4 and TRBJ2-3, with 13 bases that match TRBD2. With 5 bases clipped from V and 5 bases from J, the junction kept 10 bases outside the gene matches. The CDR3 is 17 amino acids. This chain's CDR3 is CASSTGTSGTLEDTQYF. The DNA for the CDR3 is TGTGCCAGCAGTACCGGGACTAGCGGGACTCTAGAAGATACGCAGTATTTT.

The V gene is TRBV20-1, the J gene TRBJ1-1; D gene ambiguous. Trimming took off 6 bases at V and 0 bases at J, with 11 bases between the two ends. In germline, CDR1 is DFQATT, CDR2 SNEGSKA (reference sequence). CDR3 size: 13 residues. Here the CDR3 DNA reads TGCAGTGCCATCCCTGATATGAACACTGAAGCTTTCTTT. This gives the protein CSAIPDMNTEAFF.

This clonotype was seen many times. Written as DNA, the CDR3 is TGCGCCAGCAGCTTGGCAGGGGACCGCAATCAGCCCCAGCATTTT. Its protein is CASSLAGDRNQPQHF. V and J are TRBV5-1 and TRBJ1-5; a weak D match, TRBD1 (6 bases). Germline values: CDR1 SGHRS, CDR2 YFSETQ. Trimming left V 0 bases short and J 2 bases short, with 9 bases between. CDR3 size: 15 residues.

This clonotype has just a few counts. This sequence joins TRBV27 and TRBJ2-4; D might be TRBD1 (5 bases). The CDR3 is made up of 16 amino acids. V was pared by 4 bases and J by 0 bases, with 13 bases between. Germline CDR1 reads MNHEY; CDR2 reads SMNVEV (reference sequence). The CDR3 nucleotides read TGTGCCAGCAGTTCCGCCCTGACAGTAGCCAAAAACATTCAGTACTTC. Amino acid sequence: CASSSALTVAKNIQYF.

This clonotype has more than one count but fewer than ten. The chain uses TRBV9 and TRBJ2-6; a possible D gene is TRBD2 (6 bases). V was shortened by 0 bases and J by 0 bases, with 13 bases between the two germline ends. The CDR3 loop spans 18 amino acids. Germline assignment: CDR1 SGDLS and CDR2 YYNGEE. The DNA for the CDR3 is TGTGCCAGCAGCGTAGACGAGCGGGCGATCTCTGGGGCCAACGTCCTGACTTTC. It encodes CASSVDERAISGANVLTF.

This clonotype was seen many times. V is TRBV7-9 and J is TRBJ1-4; no clear D. CDR3 length: 14 amino acids. CDR1 is SEHNR, CDR2 FQNEAQ, per germline (reference sequence). V was clipped by 2 bases and J by 6 bases, with 10 bases between them. CDR3 in amino acids: CASSLLTGDEKLFF. The DNA of the CDR3 is TGTGCCAGCAGCTTATTAACCGGGGATGAAAAACTGTTTTTT.

This chain uses TRBV7-2 with TRBJ2-7; no firm D call. CDR1 and CDR2 from the germline V gene are SGHTA and FQGNSA. Trimming removed 3 bases at V and 0 bases at J, with 9 bases between. This CDR3 region has 14 residues. The CDR3 is CASSFADRSYEQYF. The CDR3 DNA sequence: TGTGCCAGCAGCTTTGCTGATCGCTCCTACGAGCAGTACTTC. Full variable domain (remainder filled in from reference TRBV7-2 and TRBJ2-7): GAGVSQSPSNKVTEKGKDVELRCDPISGHTALYWYRQSLGQGLEFLIYFQGNSAPDKSGLPSDRFSAERTGGSVSTLTIQRTQQEDSAVYLCASSFADRSYEQYFGPGTRLTVT.

This clonotype was observed a few times. The chain has TRBV5-1 and TRBJ2-1; 10 bases match TRBD2. CDR1 is SGHRS and CDR2 is YFSETQ in the germline V gene. Unmatched junction bases numbered 6, after V lost 4 bases and J lost 2 bases. This CDR3 is 16 amino acids long. The CDR3 loop reads CASSILAGAAYNEQFF. The CDR3 coding sequence is TGCGCCAGCAGCATCCTAGCGGGGGCAGCCTACAATGAGCAGTTCTTC.

This clonotype was detected only a few times. The genes are TRBV12-3 or TRBV12-4 and TRBJ2-2; D uncertain. Trimming took 2 bases from V and 5 from J, leaving 9 bases between them. This CDR3 region has 14 residues. The CDR3 coding sequence is TGTGCCAGCAGTTTACCTCTGGCGACCGGGGAGCTGTTTTTT. Its translation: CASSLPLATGELFF.

This clonotype was observed a few times. The V gene is TRBV7-6, the J gene TRBJ2-7, with a possible D match to TRBD2 (5 bases). Trimming stripped 2 bases from V and 5 bases from J, with 7 bases between. Germline loops: CDR1 SGHVS, CDR2 FNYEAQ. The CDR3 is made up of 12 amino acids. In DNA form, the CDR3 reads TGTGCCAGCAGCTTACAGAGGGACGAGCAGTACTTC. Protein product: CASSLQRDEQYF.

This clonotype was detected only a few times. The rearrangement joins TRBV7-9 to TRBJ2-5; perhaps TRBD2 as D (5 bases). Germline loops: CDR1 SEHNR, CDR2 FQNEAQ (reference sequence). CDR3 length: 15 residues. Deletions cut 2 bases from V and 5 bases from J, with 15 bases between. CDR3 coding DNA: TGTGCCAGCAGCTTAATTAGCCGGGCTAGCGAGACCCAGTACTTC. Translated, it gives CASSLISRASETQYF. Using reference TRBV7-9 and TRBJ2-5 for the parts outside the CDR3, the full variable domain is DTGVSQNPRHKITKRGQNVTFRCDPISEHNRLYWYRQTLGQGPEFLTYFQNEAQLEKSRLLSDRFSAERPKGSFSTLEIQRTEQGDSAMYLCASSLISRASETQYFGPGTRLLVL.

The rearrangement joins TRBV6-5 to TRBJ2-3, with D perhaps TRBD2 (6 bases). The V end was cut by 2 bases, the J end by 8 bases, with 17 bases between. In germline, CDR1 is MNHEY, CDR2 SVGAGI. There are 15 residues in the CDR3. The DNA for the CDR3 is TGTGCCAGCAGTTACGGCCGGGGACTGCTTGGTACGCAGTATTTT. Residues: CASSYGRGLLGTQYF.

This clonotype occurred a few times. The chain links TRBV24-1 to TRBJ2-7; TRBD1 aligns across 8 bases. J was trimmed by 3 bases and V by 2 bases; bases with no gene match: 17. The CDR3 is 19 amino acids. Germline CDR1 and CDR2: KGHDR and SFDVKD. The CDR3 loop reads CATSDSRTGFGPINYEQYF. CDR3 DNA: TGTGCCACCAGTGATTCCCGGACAGGGTTTGGGCCCATCAACTACGAGCAGTACTTC.

The CDR3 region has the DNA TGTGCCAGCAGGGGACTAGCGGGGTATTCGGGGGAGCAGTACTTC. It translates to CASRGLAGYSGEQYF. This chain uses TRBV6-1 with TRBJ2-7; 13 nucleotides agree with TRBD2. The CDR3 contains 15 residues. CDR1 MNHNS and CDR2 SASEGT come from the germline V gene. Trimming took 6 bases from V and 7 from J; bases not matched to a gene: 9.